The sequence of this T cell receptor beta chain was determined in a study of T cell changes during pregnancy in multiple sclerosis. Germline loops: CDR1 LNHDA, CDR2 SQIVND (reference sequence). V dropped 3 bases and J dropped 3 bases, with 11 bases sitting between them. This CDR3 comprises 15 residues. Clones were read by immunoSEQ multiplex PCR, and TCRdb kept only the in-frame ones, dropping some. This table holds 75,000 to 90,000 clones, over 85% found once. The receptor's source is a female donor with multiple sclerosis, enrolled in a pregnancy study. V and J are TRBV19 and TRBJ2-2; weak D call: TRBD1 (6 bases). This specimen consisted of CD4+ T cells from peripheral blood mononuclear cells, obtained before pregnancy. The CDR3 reads CASSMRGSDTGELFF. In DNA form, the CDR3 reads TGTGCCAGTAGTATGAGGGGGAGTGACACCGGGGAGCTGTTTTTT. The entire variable domain, with the rest obtained from reference TRBV19 and TRBJ2-2, is as follows: DGGITQSPKYLFRKEGQNVTLSCEQNLNHDAMYWYRQDPGQGLRLIYYSQIVNDFQKGDIAEGYSVSREKKESFPLTVTSAQKNPTAFYLCASSMRGSDTGELFFGEGSRLTVL.